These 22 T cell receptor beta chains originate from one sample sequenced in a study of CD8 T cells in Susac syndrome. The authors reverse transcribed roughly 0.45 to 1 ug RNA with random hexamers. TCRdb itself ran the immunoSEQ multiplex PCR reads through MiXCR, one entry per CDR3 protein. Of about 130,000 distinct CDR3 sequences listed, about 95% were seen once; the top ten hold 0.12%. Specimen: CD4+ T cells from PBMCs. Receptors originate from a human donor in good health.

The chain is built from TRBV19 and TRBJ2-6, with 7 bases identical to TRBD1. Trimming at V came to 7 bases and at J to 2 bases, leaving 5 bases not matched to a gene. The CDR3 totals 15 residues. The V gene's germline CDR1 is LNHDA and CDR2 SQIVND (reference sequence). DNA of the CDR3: TGTGCCAGTACCGAACAGGGGCCTGGGGCCAACGTCCTGACTTTC. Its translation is CASTEQGPGANVLTF.

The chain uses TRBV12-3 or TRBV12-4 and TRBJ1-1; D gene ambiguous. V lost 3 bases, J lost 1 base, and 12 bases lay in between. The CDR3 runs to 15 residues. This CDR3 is CASSFPQFANTEAFF. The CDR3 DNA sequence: TGTGCCAGCAGTTTTCCACAGTTCGCGAACACTGAAGCTTTCTTT.

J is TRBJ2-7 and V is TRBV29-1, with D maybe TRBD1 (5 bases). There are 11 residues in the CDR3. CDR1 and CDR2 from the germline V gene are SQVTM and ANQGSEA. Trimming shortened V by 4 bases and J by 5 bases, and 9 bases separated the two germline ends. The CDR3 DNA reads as TGCAGCGTTGCCCAGGGTCACGAGCAGTACTTC. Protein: CSVAQGHEQYF.

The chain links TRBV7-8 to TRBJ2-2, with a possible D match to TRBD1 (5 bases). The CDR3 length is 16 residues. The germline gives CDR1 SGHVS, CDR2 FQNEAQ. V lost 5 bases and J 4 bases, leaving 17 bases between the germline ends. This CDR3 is CASSPRTSGGTGELFF. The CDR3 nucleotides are TGTGCCAGCAGCCCCAGGACATCCGGCGGCACCGGGGAGCTGTTTTTT.

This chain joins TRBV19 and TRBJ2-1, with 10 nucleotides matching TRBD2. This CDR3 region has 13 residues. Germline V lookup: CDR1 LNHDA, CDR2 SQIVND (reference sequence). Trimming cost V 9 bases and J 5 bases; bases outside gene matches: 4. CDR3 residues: CASGLAVHNEQFF. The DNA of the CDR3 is TGTGCCAGCGGACTAGCGGTCCACAATGAGCAGTTCTTC.

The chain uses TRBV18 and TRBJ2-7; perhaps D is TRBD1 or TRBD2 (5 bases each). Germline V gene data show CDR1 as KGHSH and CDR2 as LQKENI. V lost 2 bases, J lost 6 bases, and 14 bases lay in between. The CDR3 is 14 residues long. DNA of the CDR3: TGTGCCAGCTCACCAGGGACGCACGCCGGCGAGCAGTACTTC. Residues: CASSPGTHAGEQYF.

The CDR3 DNA is TGCGCCAGCAGCTGGACTAGCGAGAAAACAGATACGCAGTATTTT. It translates to CASSWTSEKTDTQYF. V gene TRBV5-1 combines with J gene TRBJ2-3, with 9 bases identical to TRBD2. The germline V gene has CDR1 SGHRS and CDR2 YFSETQ. The CDR3 spans 15 residues. V lost 3 bases to trimming and J lost 3 bases; unmatched junction nucleotides: 5.

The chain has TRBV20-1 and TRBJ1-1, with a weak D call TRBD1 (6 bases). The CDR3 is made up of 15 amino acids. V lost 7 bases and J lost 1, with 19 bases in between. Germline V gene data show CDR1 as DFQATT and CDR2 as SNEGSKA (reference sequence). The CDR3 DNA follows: TGCAGTGTTTTTTCCCCCCCGGGACAGAACACTGAAGCTTTCTTT. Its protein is CSVFSPPGQNTEAFF.

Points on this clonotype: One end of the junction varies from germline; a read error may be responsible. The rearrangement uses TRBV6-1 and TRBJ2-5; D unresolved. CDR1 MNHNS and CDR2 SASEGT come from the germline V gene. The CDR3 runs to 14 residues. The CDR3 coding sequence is TGTGCCATCAGTGAGTCTAATAGGAAAGAGACCCAGTACTTC. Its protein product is CAISESNRKETQYF.

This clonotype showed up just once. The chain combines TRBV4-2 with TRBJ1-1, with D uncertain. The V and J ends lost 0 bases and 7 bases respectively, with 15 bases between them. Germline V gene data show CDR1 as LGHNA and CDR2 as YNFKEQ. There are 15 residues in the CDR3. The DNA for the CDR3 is TGTGCCAGCAGCCAAGATAAGATTGGGCCGTATGAAGCTTTCTTT. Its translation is CASSQDKIGPYEAFF.

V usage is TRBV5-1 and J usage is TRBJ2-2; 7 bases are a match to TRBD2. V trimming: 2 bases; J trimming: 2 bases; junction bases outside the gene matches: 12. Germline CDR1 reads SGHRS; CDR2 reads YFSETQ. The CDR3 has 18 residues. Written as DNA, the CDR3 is TGCGCCAGCAGCTTACTTCTAACGGGAGGCATCAACACCGGGGAGCTGTTTTTT. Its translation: CASSLLLTGGINTGELFF. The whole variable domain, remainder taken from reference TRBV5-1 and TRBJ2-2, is KAGVTQTPRYLIKTRGQQVTLSCSPISGHRSVSWYQQTPGQGLQFLFEYFSETQRNKGNFPGRFSGRQFSNSRSEMNVSTLELGDSALYLCASSLLLTGGINTGELFFGEGSRLTVL.

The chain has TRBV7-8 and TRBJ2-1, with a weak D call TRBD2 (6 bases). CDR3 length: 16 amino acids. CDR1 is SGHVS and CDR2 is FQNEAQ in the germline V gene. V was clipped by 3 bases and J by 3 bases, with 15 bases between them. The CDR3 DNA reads TGTGCCAGCAGCTTGCGGGACTCGGGCTACTACAATGAGCAGTTCTTC. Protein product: CASSLRDSGYYNEQFF.

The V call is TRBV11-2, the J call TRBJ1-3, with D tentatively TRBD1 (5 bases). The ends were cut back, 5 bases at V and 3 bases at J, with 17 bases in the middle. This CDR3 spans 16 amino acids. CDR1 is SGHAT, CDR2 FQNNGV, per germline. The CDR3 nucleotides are TGTGCCAGCAGCCCGTCGGGCAGGGTCTTTGGAAACACCATATATTTT. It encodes CASSPSGRVFGNTIYF.

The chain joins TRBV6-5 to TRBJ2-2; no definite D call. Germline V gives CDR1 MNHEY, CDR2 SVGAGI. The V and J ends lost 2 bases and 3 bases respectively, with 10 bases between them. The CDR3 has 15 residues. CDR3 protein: CASSYRRGYTGELFF. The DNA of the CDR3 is TGTGCCAGCAGTTACCGTCGCGGTTACACCGGGGAGCTGTTTTTT.

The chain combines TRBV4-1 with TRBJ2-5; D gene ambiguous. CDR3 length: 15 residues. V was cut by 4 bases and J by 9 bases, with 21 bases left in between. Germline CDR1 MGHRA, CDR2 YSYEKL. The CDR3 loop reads CASSLDHPAKRPQYF. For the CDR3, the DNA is TGCGCCAGCAGCCTCGACCATCCAGCCAAGAGACCCCAGTACTTC.

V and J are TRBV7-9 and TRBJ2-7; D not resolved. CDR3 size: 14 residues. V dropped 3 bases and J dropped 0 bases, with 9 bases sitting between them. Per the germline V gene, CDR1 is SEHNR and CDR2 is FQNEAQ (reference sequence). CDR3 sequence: CASSFWPSSYEQYF. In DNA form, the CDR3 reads TGTGCCAGCAGCTTTTGGCCGAGCTCCTACGAGCAGTACTTC.

Here the CDR3 DNA reads TGTGCCAGCAGTGGACCGGGACAGGGTCACCGGGATACGCAGTATTTT. Amino acid sequence: CASSGPGQGHRDTQYF. The chain combines TRBV2 with TRBJ2-3; 9 nucleotides agree with TRBD1. V was pared by 4 bases and J by 6 bases, with 11 bases of the junction left unmatched. CDR3 length: 16 residues. The germline V gene has CDR1 SNHLY and CDR2 FYNNEI.

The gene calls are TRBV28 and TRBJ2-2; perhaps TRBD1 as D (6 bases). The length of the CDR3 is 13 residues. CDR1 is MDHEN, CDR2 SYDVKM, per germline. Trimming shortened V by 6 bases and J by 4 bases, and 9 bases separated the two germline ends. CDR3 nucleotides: TGTGCCAGCAGGCCGGACAGCACCGGGGAGCTGTTTTTT. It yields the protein CASRPDSTGELFF.

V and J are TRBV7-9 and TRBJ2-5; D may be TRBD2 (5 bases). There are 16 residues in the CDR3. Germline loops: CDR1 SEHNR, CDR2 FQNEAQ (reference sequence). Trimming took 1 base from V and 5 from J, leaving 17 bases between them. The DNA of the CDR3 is TGTGCCAGCAGCTTAGGTTACCTGGCGGAGGTCGAGACCCAGTACTTC. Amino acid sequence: CASSLGYLAEVETQYF.

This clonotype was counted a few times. Here the CDR3 reads CASSLGLAGRSTDTQYF. Written as DNA, the CDR3 is TGCGCCAGCAGCTTAGGACTAGCGGGACGAAGCACAGATACGCAGTATTTT. The J gene is TRBJ2-3, the V gene TRBV5-1; 12 bases are a match to TRBD2. Germline trimming cut 2 bases from V and 0 bases from J; bases unmatched to any gene: 4. CDR3 length: 17 amino acids. CDR1 is SGHRS and CDR2 is YFSETQ in the germline V gene.

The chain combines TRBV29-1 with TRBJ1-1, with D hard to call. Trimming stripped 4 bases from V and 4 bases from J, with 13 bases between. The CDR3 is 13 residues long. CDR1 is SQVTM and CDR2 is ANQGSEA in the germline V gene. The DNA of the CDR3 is TGCAGCGTTGGTTTGCGCAGTCTCACTGAAGCTTTCTTT. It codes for CSVGLRSLTEAFF.

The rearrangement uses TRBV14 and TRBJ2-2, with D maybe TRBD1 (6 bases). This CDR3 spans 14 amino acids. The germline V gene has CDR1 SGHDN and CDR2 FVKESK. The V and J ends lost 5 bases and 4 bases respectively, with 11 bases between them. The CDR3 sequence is CASSSLQGTGELFF. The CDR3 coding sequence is TGTGCCAGCAGCTCTCTACAGGGCACCGGGGAGCTGTTTTTT.